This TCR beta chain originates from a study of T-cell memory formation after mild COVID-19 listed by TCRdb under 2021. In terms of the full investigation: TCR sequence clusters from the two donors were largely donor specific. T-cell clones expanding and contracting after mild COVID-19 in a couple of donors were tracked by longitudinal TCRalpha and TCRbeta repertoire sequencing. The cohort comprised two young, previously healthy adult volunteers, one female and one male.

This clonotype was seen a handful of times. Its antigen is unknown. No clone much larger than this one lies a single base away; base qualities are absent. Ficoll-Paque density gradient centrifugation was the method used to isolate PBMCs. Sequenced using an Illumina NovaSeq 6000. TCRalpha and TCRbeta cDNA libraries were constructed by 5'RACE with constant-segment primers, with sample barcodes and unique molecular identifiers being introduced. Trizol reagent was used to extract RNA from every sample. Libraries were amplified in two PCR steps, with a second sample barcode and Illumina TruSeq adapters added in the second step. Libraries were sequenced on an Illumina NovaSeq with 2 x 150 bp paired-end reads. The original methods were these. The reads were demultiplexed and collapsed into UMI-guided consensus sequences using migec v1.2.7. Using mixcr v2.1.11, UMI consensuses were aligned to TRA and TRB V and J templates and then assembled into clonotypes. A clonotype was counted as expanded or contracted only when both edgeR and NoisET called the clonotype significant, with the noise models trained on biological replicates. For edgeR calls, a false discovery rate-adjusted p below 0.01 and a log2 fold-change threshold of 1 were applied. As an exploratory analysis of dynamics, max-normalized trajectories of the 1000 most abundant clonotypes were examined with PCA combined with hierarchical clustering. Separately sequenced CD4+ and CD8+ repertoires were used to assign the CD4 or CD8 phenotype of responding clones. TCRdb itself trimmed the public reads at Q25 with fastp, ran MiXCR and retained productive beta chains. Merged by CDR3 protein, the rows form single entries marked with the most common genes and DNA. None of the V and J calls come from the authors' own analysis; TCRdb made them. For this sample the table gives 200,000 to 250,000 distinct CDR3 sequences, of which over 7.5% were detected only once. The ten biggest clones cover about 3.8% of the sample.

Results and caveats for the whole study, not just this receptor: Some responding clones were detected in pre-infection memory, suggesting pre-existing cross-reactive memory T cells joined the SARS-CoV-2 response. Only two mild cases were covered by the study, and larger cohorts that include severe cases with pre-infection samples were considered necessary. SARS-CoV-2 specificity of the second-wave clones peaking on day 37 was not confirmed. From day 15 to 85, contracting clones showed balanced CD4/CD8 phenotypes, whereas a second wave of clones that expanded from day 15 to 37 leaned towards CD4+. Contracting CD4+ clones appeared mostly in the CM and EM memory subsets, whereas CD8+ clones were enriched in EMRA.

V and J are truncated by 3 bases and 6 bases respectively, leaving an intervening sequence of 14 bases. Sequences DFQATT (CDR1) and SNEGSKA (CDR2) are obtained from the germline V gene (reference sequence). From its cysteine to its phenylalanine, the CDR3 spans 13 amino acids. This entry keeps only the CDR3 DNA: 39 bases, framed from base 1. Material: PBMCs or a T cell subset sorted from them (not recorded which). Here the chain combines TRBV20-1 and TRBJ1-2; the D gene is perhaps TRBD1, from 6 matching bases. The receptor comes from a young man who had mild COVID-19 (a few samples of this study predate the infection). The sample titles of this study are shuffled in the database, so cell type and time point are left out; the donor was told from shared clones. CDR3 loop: CSARYTGSHGYTF. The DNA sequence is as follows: TGCAGTGCTAGGTACACAGGGAGCCATGGCTACACCTTC.